Each of the 12 T cell receptor beta chains below was sequenced from the same sample in a study of T cell repertoires in cytomegalovirus infection (dated by TCRdb to between 2018 and 2021). For sequencing, an Illumina HiSeq 1500 was employed. TCRdb reprocessing: public reads trimmed at Q25 with fastp, clones called with MiXCR, in-frame beta chains kept. Every CDR3 protein is listed once, alongside the most common genes and DNA of its rows. This sample holds about 400,000 distinct CDR3 sequences; approximately 18% were observed only once. The ten largest clones add up to around 9.3% of the sample. The sequenced sample was PBMCs. All receptors derive from a human donor in good health (CMV status not recorded). Some clones in this sample may be carry-over from other donors' samples.

This clonotype was seen at least ten times. The chain employs TRBV7-8 and TRBJ2-1, with TRBD2 as a possible D gene (6 bases). The CDR3 covers 14 residues. CDR1 and CDR2 (germline): SGHVS, FQNEAQ. V lost 5 bases, J lost 5 bases, and 13 bases lay in between. The CDR3 loop reads CASSPHGEDNEQFF. The CDR3 coding sequence is TGTGCCAGCAGCCCCCACGGGGAGGACAATGAGCAGTTCTTC. Drawing the rest from reference TRBV7-8 and TRBJ2-1, the complete variable domain is GAGVSQSPRYKVAKRGQDVALRCDPISGHVSLFWYQQALGQGPEFLTYFQNEAQLDKSGLPSDRFFAERPEGSVSTLKIQRTQQEDSAVYLCASSPHGEDNEQFFGPGTRLTVL.

This clonotype was seen ten or more times. The DNA of the CDR3 is TGTGCCAGCAGCCACCTACTAGTCCGTCCCTACGAGCAGTACTTC. Its translation is CASSHLLVRPYEQYF. The J gene is TRBJ2-7, the V gene TRBV7-2, with a weak D call TRBD2 (5 bases). The length of the CDR3 is 15 residues. Trimming removed 5 bases from V and 2 bases from J, with 16 bases in between. CDR1 and CDR2 (germline): SGHTA, FQGNSA.

V gene TRBV4-1 combines with J gene TRBJ2-5; D may match TRBD1 or TRBD2 (5 bases each). Trimming removed 4 bases at V and 4 bases at J, with 13 bases between. The V gene's germline CDR1 is MGHRA and CDR2 YSYEKL. The CDR3 runs 14 residues. The CDR3 reads CASSLDSGTETQYF. CDR3 DNA: TGCGCCAGCAGCCTCGACTCAGGGACAGAGACCCAGTACTTC.

This clonotype came up a few times. The chain employs TRBV5-6 and TRBJ1-1; perhaps TRBD1 as D (6 bases). Trimming took off 4 bases at V and 1 base at J, with 14 bases between the two ends. There are 15 residues in the CDR3. CDR1 and CDR2 (germline): SGHDT, YYEEEE. CDR3 loop: CASSPVGGPNTEAFF. The CDR3 DNA is TGTGCCAGCAGCCCAGTAGGGGGACCGAACACTGAAGCTTTCTTT. Variable domain in full (rest from reference TRBV5-6 and TRBJ1-1): DAGVTQSPTHLIKTRGQQVTLRCSPKSGHDTVSWYQQALGQGPQFIFQYYEEEERQRGNFPDRFSGHQFPNYSSELNVNALLLGDSALYLCASSPVGGPNTEAFFGQGTRLTVV.

This chain uses TRBV7-2 with TRBJ2-5; 7 positions agree with TRBD2. The CDR3 consists of 17 residues. The V gene end was trimmed by 5 bases and the J gene end by 4 bases; junction bases not matched to a gene: 16. Germline values: CDR1 SGHTA, CDR2 FQGNSA. CDR3 sequence: CASSDIGGLAVPETQYF. CDR3 bases: TGTGCCAGCAGCGACATCGGAGGGCTAGCGGTCCCAGAGACCCAGTACTTC.

This chain links TRBV19 with TRBJ1-2, with 10 bases that match TRBD1. CDR3 size: 13 residues. V lost 5 bases, J lost 8 bases, and 5 bases stayed unmatched. Germline loops: CDR1 LNHDA, CDR2 SQIVND (reference sequence). DNA for the CDR3: TGTGCCAGTAGTTTCGGACAGGGGGACGGCTACACCTTC. This translates into CASSFGQGDGYTF.

The V gene is TRBV14, the J gene TRBJ2-1, with 8 bases fitting TRBD2. The CDR3 loop spans 18 amino acids. With V trimmed by 1 base and J by 4 bases, 12 bases remained unmatched. Germline V gives CDR1 SGHDN, CDR2 FVKESK. The CDR3, as DNA: TGTGCCAGCAGCCAAGGGCCCTCCGGGACTAGGGGGTACAATGAGCAGTTCTTC. This translates into CASSQGPSGTRGYNEQFF.

CDR3 amino acids: CSVEGQLYGYTF. For the CDR3, the DNA is TGCAGCGTTGAGGGGCAGCTCTATGGCTACACCTTC. The chain links TRBV29-1 to TRBJ1-2; D might be TRBD1 (5 bases). The length of the CDR3 is 12 residues. Germline V gene lookup returns CDR1 SQVTM and CDR2 ANQGSEA. The V gene lost 3 bases and the J gene lost 4 bases, with 9 bases spanning the gap.

This clonotype was seen only a few times. The chain couples TRBV28 to TRBJ2-1; 7 positions match TRBD1. The germline V gene encodes CDR1 MDHEN and CDR2 SYDVKM. The V and J ends lost 7 bases and 2 bases, in that order; junction bases with no gene match: 11. The CDR3 sequence is 16 residues long. The CDR3 region has the DNA TGTGCCAGCAACGATGACCCGGGACAGACCTACAATGAGCAGTTCTTC. This codes for CASNDDPGQTYNEQFF.

This clonotype was counted only a few times. The chain employs TRBV11-2 and TRBJ2-3; TRBD2 matches at 13 bases. The CDR3 extends over 17 amino acids. The J segment lost 4 bases and the V segment lost 1 base, leaving 5 bases of the junction unmatched. CDR1 is SGHAT and CDR2 is FQNNGV in the germline V gene. The CDR3 DNA sequence: TGTGCCAGCAGCTTAGCCCGGACTAGCGGGAGTGCAGATACGCAGTATTTT. This sequence encodes CASSLARTSGSADTQYF.

The rearrangement uses TRBV6-6 and TRBJ2-7, with TRBD1 identical over 9 bases. Losses at the gene ends were 1 base for V and 5 bases for J; bases not matched to a gene: 3. The germline CDR1 and CDR2 sequences are MNHNY and SVGAGI (reference sequence). The CDR3 loop spans 14 amino acids. CDR3 loop: CASSYFDRGDEQYF. The DNA of the CDR3 is TGTGCCAGCAGTTACTTCGACAGGGGGGACGAGCAGTACTTC.

This clonotype was seen only a few times. The chain employs TRBV5-8 and TRBJ2-3; D tentatively fits TRBD1 or TRBD2 (5 bases each). The CDR3 is 15 amino acids. The V gene lost 3 bases and the J gene lost 2 bases, with 13 bases spanning the gap. CDR1 and CDR2 (germline): SGHTS, YDEGEE. For the CDR3, the DNA is TGTGCCAGCAGCTGGTGGGGGACGGCCACAGATACGCAGTATTTT. It codes for CASSWWGTATDTQYF.